These 7 T cell receptor beta chains share one sample of origin, sequenced in a study of T cell changes during pregnancy in multiple sclerosis. Assay used: immunoSEQ multiplex PCR; TCRdb lists only in-frame clones, some missing. Here the sample spans approximately 120,000 clones, about 96% being singletons. The sequenced sample was peripheral blood, obtained after pregnancy. These receptors were taken from a female donor with multiple sclerosis, enrolled in a pregnancy study.

V and J are TRBV5-1 and TRBJ2-7; D perhaps matches TRBD2 (6 bases). Germline V gives CDR1 SGHRS, CDR2 YFSETQ. The CDR3 extends over 13 amino acids. Trimming removed 3 bases at V and 0 bases at J, with 7 bases between. CDR3 sequence (DNA): TGCGCCAGCAGCTCTAGCGCCTCCTACGAGCAGTACTTC. Protein product: CASSSSASYEQYF.

V gene TRBV18 combines with J gene TRBJ2-7; D remains unclear. Trimming shortened V by 1 base and J by 0 bases, and 4 bases separated the two germline ends. This CDR3 spans 13 amino acids. Germline V lookup: CDR1 KGHSH, CDR2 LQKENI. CDR3 nucleotide sequence: TGTGCCAGCTCACCACAGAGCTCCTACGAGCAGTACTTC. Translated, it gives CASSPQSSYEQYF.

This clone was seen once. The chain combines TRBV2 with TRBJ2-7; possibly TRBD1 for D (5 bases). Trimming left V 10 bases short and J 1 base short, with 8 bases between. Germline V CDR1 and CDR2: SNHLY, FYNNEI. This CDR3 region has 11 residues. The chain's CDR3 is CAMDTSYEQYF. The CDR3 DNA follows: TGTGCCATGGACACGTCCTACGAGCAGTACTTC.

The chain links TRBV7-9 to TRBJ2-2; tentatively, D is TRBD2 (7 bases). Between the trimmed V and J ends, which lost 4 bases and 4 bases, there was a span of 13 bases. The CDR3 length is 15 residues. The V gene's germline CDR1 is SEHNR and CDR2 FQNEAQ (reference sequence). CDR3 in amino acids: CASSSRGAITGELFF. In nucleotides, the CDR3 is TGTGCCAGCAGCTCTCGGGGGGCAATCACCGGGGAGCTGTTTTTT.

The chain joins TRBV6-5 to TRBJ2-7; 10 bases are a match to TRBD2. Germline CDR1 is MNHEY and CDR2 is SVGAGI. The CDR3 is made up of 14 amino acids. The V segment lost 6 bases and the J segment 9 bases; nucleotides outside the gene matches: 11. CDR3 coding DNA: TGTGCCAGCAGCAGCCTAGCGGGGGCATCATCGCAGTACTTC. Encoded protein: CASSSLAGASSQYF.

The rearrangement uses TRBV21-1 and TRBJ1-2; TRBD1, the table's D call, was not compared with the DNA. TRBV21-1 is tagged as a pseudogene. The CDR3 is made up of 16 amino acids. The chain's CDR3 is CASSKSGAGGNYGYTF. In nucleotides, the CDR3 is TGTGCCAGCAGCAAGTCAGGGGCAGGGGGCAACTATGGCTACACCTTC.

The chain employs TRBV29-1 and TRBJ2-7, with unresolved D. Germline V gene sequence: CDR1 SQVTM, CDR2 ANQGSEA. Trimming pared 0 bases from V and 0 bases from J, leaving 9 bases between. This CDR3 contains 14 residues. The CDR3 DNA reads as TGCAGCGTTGAAGATAAGACAAGCTCCTACGAGCAGTACTTC. It is translated as CSVEDKTSSYEQYF.